Presented here are 28 T cell receptor beta chains from one specimen sequenced in a study of response to subunit inactivated influenza vaccine. One entry per CDR3 protein, called by TCRdb with MiXCR from the RT-PCR reads. The sample yields a few hundred thousand distinct CDR3 sequences, around a fifth seen once. The source was PBMCs from blood, collected less than 22 months after vaccination. These receptors were obtained from a man in his fifties or sixties who received an inactivated influenza vaccine.

The chain joins TRBV4-3 to TRBJ2-5; perhaps TRBD1 as D (6 bases). Per the germline V gene, CDR1 is LGHNA and CDR2 is YSLEER. V gave up 4 bases and J gave up 2 bases, with 14 bases separating them. There are 15 residues in the CDR3. CDR3 amino acids: CASSPRVRGQETQYF. CDR3 nucleotides: TGCGCCAGCAGCCCGCGGGTGAGGGGGCAAGAGACCCAGTACTTC.

This clonotype was seen a handful of times. The V call is TRBV15, the J call TRBJ2-1, with D perhaps TRBD1 (6 bases). This CDR3 region has 15 residues. Germline V gives CDR1 LNHNV, CDR2 YYDKDF (reference sequence). V lost 0 bases, J lost 6 bases, and 12 bases lay in between. CDR3 coding DNA: TGTGCCACCAGCAGAGATAGACAGGCGAGCAATGAGCAGTTCTTC. Protein: CATSRDRQASNEQFF.

This chain joins TRBV5-1 and TRBJ2-3; D is possibly TRBD2 (7 bases). This CDR3 contains 13 residues. Trimming stripped 2 bases from V and 5 bases from J, with 9 bases between. Germline V lookup: CDR1 SGHRS, CDR2 YFSETQ. The CDR3 DNA follows: TGCGCCAGCAGCTTCGGGGGGCGAGATACGCAGTATTTT. Translating it yields CASSFGGRDTQYF. The full variable domain, with the rest looked up from reference TRBV5-1 and TRBJ2-3, is KAGVTQTPRYLIKTRGQQVTLSCSPISGHRSVSWYQQTPGQGLQFLFEYFSETQRNKGNFPGRFSGRQFSNSRSEMNVSTLELGDSALYLCASSFGGRDTQYFGPGTRLTVL.

This chain uses TRBV28 with TRBJ1-2, with TRBD1 identical over 10 bases. V lost 6 bases and J lost 2; bases outside the gene matches: 3. This CDR3 contains 14 residues. The V gene's germline CDR1 is MDHEN and CDR2 SYDVKM. CDR3 protein: CASRRQGANYGYTF. CDR3 sequence (DNA): TGTGCCAGCAGACGACAGGGGGCCAACTATGGCTACACCTTC.

Only a few counts were recorded for this clonotype. V usage is TRBV20-1 and J usage is TRBJ1-5; possibly TRBD1 for D (5 bases). The CDR3 sequence is 15 residues long. V lost 6 bases and J 4 bases, leaving 19 bases between the germline ends. Germline V CDR1 and CDR2: DFQATT, SNEGSKA (reference sequence). Written as DNA, the CDR3 is TGCAGTGCCCAGAGAGGGGCGCAGAGTAATCAGCCCCAGCATTTT. Protein: CSAQRGAQSNQPQHF.

This clonotype was seen more than once but under ten times. The CDR3 sequence is CASSLNFPKLYTEAFF. The CDR3 region has the DNA TGTGCCAGCAGCTTAAATTTTCCGAAATTGTACACTGAAGCTTTCTTT. J is TRBJ1-1 and V is TRBV11-2, with unresolved D. CDR1 is SGHAT and CDR2 is FQNNGV in the germline V gene. Trimming removed 2 bases from V and 3 bases from J, with 16 bases in between. The CDR3 is 16 amino acids.

This clonotype was picked up a small number of times. V gene TRBV12-3 or TRBV12-4 combines with J gene TRBJ2-1; weak D call: TRBD1 (6 bases). The CDR3 contains 14 residues. V was clipped by 6 bases and J by 6 bases, with 15 bases between them. CDR3 DNA: TGTGCCAGCAGACTACAGGGTCCGTTCAATGAGCAGTTCTTC. Its translation: CASRLQGPFNEQFF.

This clonotype was seen repeatedly, ten times or more. The rearrangement joins TRBV20-1 to TRBJ1-2; 7 nucleotides match TRBD1. Trimming took 1 base from V and 7 from J; bases not matched to a gene: 3. This CDR3 contains 12 residues. Per germline, CDR1 DFQATT and CDR2 SNEGSKA (reference sequence). In DNA, the CDR3 is TGCAGTGCTAGAGCGGACAGGACTGGCTACACCTTC. Residues: CSARADRTGYTF.

This clonotype was detected a few times. CDR3 coding DNA: TGCGCCAGCAGGGAGGAGGGAAGCACTGAAGCTTTCTTT. It codes for CASREEGSTEAFF. V gene TRBV5-1 combines with J gene TRBJ1-1; D unresolved. In germline, CDR1 is SGHRS, CDR2 YFSETQ. Trimming stripped 5 bases from V and 4 bases from J, with 12 bases between. CDR3 length: 13 residues.

The rearrangement uses TRBV20-1 and TRBJ2-1; weak D call: TRBD2 (6 bases). The CDR3 runs to 15 residues. Germline V lookup: CDR1 DFQATT, CDR2 SNEGSKA (reference sequence). V lost 4 bases to trimming and J lost 6 bases, with 19 bases between them. DNA of the CDR3: TGCAGTGCTAATTCCTGGGGGGAGCGCCTCAATGAGCAGTTCTTC. It specifies CSANSWGERLNEQFF.

The chain couples TRBV10-2 to TRBJ1-6; no clear D. The CDR3 is 16 amino acids. The V gene lost 4 bases and the J gene lost 0 bases, with 10 bases spanning the gap. Germline V gene lookup returns CDR1 WSHSY and CDR2 SAAADI. This CDR3 is CASSVIGSSYNSPLHF. The CDR3 nucleotides read TGCGCCAGCAGTGTCATAGGAAGCTCCTATAATTCACCCCTCCACTTT.

The V gene is TRBV12-3 or TRBV12-4, the J gene TRBJ1-2; the D is unclear. The CDR3 contains 16 residues. Trimming cost V 3 bases and J 4 bases, with 18 bases left between them. The CDR3 loop is CASSLVGQVLGYGYTF. The DNA of the CDR3 is TGTGCCAGCAGTTTGGTGGGTCAGGTCCTGGGCTATGGCTACACCTTC.

This clonotype turned up a few times. This rearrangement joins TRBV29-1 to TRBJ1-1, with no clear D. This CDR3 is 12 amino acids long. Germline assignment: CDR1 SQVTM and CDR2 ANQGSEA. Trimming took 3 bases from V and 1 from J, leaving 6 bases between them. CDR3 amino acids: CSVDSPNTEAFF. CDR3 in DNA: TGCAGCGTTGACAGCCCGAACACTGAAGCTTTCTTT.

This clonotype was seen more than once but under ten times. The J gene is TRBJ2-7, the V gene TRBV28; 12 positions match TRBD1. This CDR3 spans 15 amino acids. V lost 5 bases and J lost 6; bases outside the gene matches: 8. The germline CDR1 and CDR2 sequences are MDHEN and SYDVKM. In DNA form, the CDR3 reads TGTGCCAGCAGTCCTCTGGGACAGGGGGCGAGCGAGCAGTACTTC. The encoded protein is CASSPLGQGASEQYF.

This clonotype was seen many times. The V gene is TRBV6-2 or TRBV6-3, the J gene TRBJ1-1; D remains unclear. This CDR3 has 14 residues. Germline V CDR1 and CDR2: MNHEY, SVGEGT. Trimming shortened V by 1 base and J by 1 base, and 7 bases separated the two germline ends. The CDR3 region is CASSYLAGNTEAFF. The CDR3 nucleotides read TGTGCCAGCAGTTACTTGGCAGGGAACACTGAAGCTTTCTTT.

This clonotype has a count of ten or more. The V and J genes are TRBV7-9 and TRBJ1-3; TRBD1 aligns across 7 bases. The CDR3 totals 15 residues. Germline V gene data show CDR1 as SEHNR and CDR2 as FQNEAQ (reference sequence). The V and J ends lost 5 bases and 0 bases, in that order; junction bases with no gene match: 4. This CDR3 is CASSRDSRSGNTIYF. The DNA of the CDR3 is TGTGCCAGCAGCCGGGACAGTCGCTCTGGAAACACCATATATTTT.

The gene calls are TRBV6-5 and TRBJ1-3; no definite D call. This CDR3 spans 15 amino acids. V was trimmed by 2 bases and J by 0 bases, leaving 8 bases between them. The germline gives CDR1 MNHEY, CDR2 SVGAGI. The CDR3 sequence: CASSYDTYSGNTIYF. The DNA for the CDR3 is TGTGCCAGCAGTTACGACACTTACTCTGGAAACACCATATATTTT.

This clonotype was counted between two and nine times. This chain links TRBV20-1 with TRBJ2-1; TRBD1 matches 7 bases. Germline trimming cut 7 bases from V and 5 bases from J; bases unmatched to any gene: 11. Looked up from germline, CDR1 is DFQATT and CDR2 is SNEGSKA (reference sequence). The CDR3 spans 14 residues. Here the CDR3 reads CSVRTGPLDNEQFF. As DNA, the CDR3 is TGCAGTGTTCGGACAGGCCCCCTGGACAATGAGCAGTTCTTC.

This clonotype was seen only a few times. J is TRBJ1-1 and V is TRBV20-1; D is perhaps TRBD1 (5 bases). This CDR3 has 15 residues. Looked up from germline, CDR1 is DFQATT and CDR2 is SNEGSKA (reference sequence). Trimming shortened V by 4 bases and J by 1 base, and 16 bases separated the two germline ends. The CDR3 is CSAILLPTGNTEAFF. CDR3 bases: TGCAGTGCTATACTCCTACCTACAGGGAACACTGAAGCTTTCTTT.

This clonotype was picked up a small number of times. This chain joins TRBV30 and TRBJ2-2; 7 bases map to TRBD2. Germline trimming cut 0 bases from V and 2 bases from J; bases unmatched to any gene: 6. This CDR3 region has 16 residues. Germline assignment: CDR1 GTSNPN and CDR2 SVGIG (reference sequence). The CDR3 DNA follows: TGTGCCTGGAGTGTACGACGGGGGGTTAACACCGGGGAGCTGTTTTTT. This translates into CAWSVRRGVNTGELFF.

V gene TRBV27 combines with J gene TRBJ2-6; D is unclear. Germline values: CDR1 MNHEY, CDR2 SMNVEV (reference sequence). This CDR3 comprises 15 residues. The V and J ends lost 4 bases and 3 bases respectively, with 10 bases between them. CDR3 DNA sequence: TGTGCCAGCAGTTCTTCCTGGTATGGGGCCAACGTCCTGACTTTC. Amino acids: CASSSSWYGANVLTF.

This clonotype was detected only a few times. The chain has TRBV7-8 and TRBJ2-7, with D unresolved. V was shortened by 1 base and J by 1 base, with 11 bases between the two germline ends. The CDR3 runs to 15 residues. The germline gives CDR1 SGHVS, CDR2 FQNEAQ. This CDR3 is CASSLGPPMSYEQYF. The CDR3 nucleotides read TGTGCCAGCAGCTTAGGCCCCCCCATGTCCTACGAGCAGTACTTC.

The DNA of the CDR3 is TGTGCCAGCAGCTTAGAGCAGGGGCGCACTTACGAGCAGTACTTC. Translated, it gives CASSLEQGRTYEQYF. The chain employs TRBV7-2 and TRBJ2-7, with TRBD1 as a possible D gene (6 bases). The CDR3 runs to 15 residues. V dropped 1 base and J dropped 4 bases, with 14 bases sitting between them. Per germline, CDR1 SGHTA and CDR2 FQGNSA.

This clonotype was seen at least ten times. This chain links TRBV5-1 with TRBJ1-5, with TRBD1 as a possible D gene (5 bases). Germline V gene data show CDR1 as SGHRS and CDR2 as YFSETQ. V lost 9 bases and J lost 0, with 16 bases in between. The CDR3 covers 15 residues. In DNA form, the CDR3 reads TGCGCCACCGGGGCCCCGGCCTATAGCAATCAGCCCCAGCATTTT. This gives the protein CATGAPAYSNQPQHF.

This clonotype has only a few counts. The rearrangement joins TRBV19 to TRBJ2-1, with D unresolved. The germline gives CDR1 LNHDA, CDR2 SQIVND (reference sequence). The CDR3 is made up of 15 amino acids. With 4 bases removed from V and 0 bases from J, the gap between germline ends came to 10 bases. The chain's CDR3 is CASSSSISSYNEQFF. CDR3 nucleotides: TGTGCCAGTAGTAGCTCCATAAGCTCCTACAATGAGCAGTTCTTC.

This clonotype was recorded a few times. V is TRBV12-3 or TRBV12-4 and J is TRBJ1-1; 7 nucleotides align to TRBD1. V gave up 1 base and J gave up 1 base; unmatched junction bases: 9. The CDR3 covers 17 residues. In DNA form, the CDR3 reads TGTGCCAGCAGTTTAGTCGGTTGGGACAGTGAGAACACTGAAGCTTTCTTT. This sequence encodes CASSLVGWDSENTEAFF.

There are many counts of this clonotype. The chain has TRBV13 and TRBJ1-2; TRBD1 agrees at 7 bases. Germline assignment: CDR1 PRHDT and CDR2 FYEKMQ (reference sequence). The trim removed 5 bases at V and 3 bases at J, leaving 18 bases unmatched. This CDR3 is 18 amino acids long. CDR3 sequence reads: CASSPISGGDREDYGYTF. The CDR3 DNA reads TGTGCCAGCAGCCCTATTTCTGGTGGTGACAGGGAAGACTATGGCTACACCTTC.

V and J are TRBV28 and TRBJ2-5; unclear D gene. The germline gives CDR1 MDHEN, CDR2 SYDVKM. Trimming shortened V by 2 bases and J by 0 bases, and 10 bases separated the two germline ends. The CDR3 totals 15 residues. The CDR3 DNA reads as TGTGCCAGCAGTTTAGTCTCCTTGTACCAAGAGACCCAGTACTTC. Its translation: CASSLVSLYQETQYF. The full variable domain, rest sourced from reference TRBV28 and TRBJ2-5, is DVKVTQSSRYLVKRTGEKVFLECVQDMDHENMFWYRQDPGLGLRLIYFSYDVKMKEKGDIPEGYSVSREKKERFSLILESASTNQTSMYLCASSLVSLYQETQYFGPGTRLLVL.